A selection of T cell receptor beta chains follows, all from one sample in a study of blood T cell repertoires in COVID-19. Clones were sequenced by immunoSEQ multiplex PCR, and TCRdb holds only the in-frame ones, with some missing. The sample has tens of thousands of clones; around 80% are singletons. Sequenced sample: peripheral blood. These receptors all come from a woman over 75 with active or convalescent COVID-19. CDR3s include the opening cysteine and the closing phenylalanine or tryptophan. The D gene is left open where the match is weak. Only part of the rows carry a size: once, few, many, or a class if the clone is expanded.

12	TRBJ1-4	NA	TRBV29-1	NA	CSVFRSDEKLFF	TGCAGCGTTTTCCGATCGGATGAAAAACTGTTTTTT
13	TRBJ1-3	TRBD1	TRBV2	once	CASGDRAGNTIYF	TGTGCCAGCGGGGACAGGGCTGGAAACACCATATATTTT
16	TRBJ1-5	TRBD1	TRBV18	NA	CASSPPGQGAGKPQHF	TGTGCCAGCTCACCACCGGGACAGGGGGCAGGGAAGCCCCAGCATTTT
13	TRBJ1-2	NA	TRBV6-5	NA	CASSRQPNYGYTF	TGTGCCAGCAGTCGACAGCCCAACTATGGCTACACCTTC
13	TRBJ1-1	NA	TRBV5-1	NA	CASSLRPGRSAFF	TGCGCCAGCAGCTTAAGGCCAGGGAGGAGTGCTTTCTTT
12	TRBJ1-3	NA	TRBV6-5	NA	CASSISGNTIYF	TGTGCCAGCAGTATCAGTGGAAACACCATATATTTT
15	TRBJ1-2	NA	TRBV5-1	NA	CASSRSSSGSYGYTF	TGCGCCAGCAGCCGAAGTTCTTCTGGGAGCTATGGCTACACCTTC
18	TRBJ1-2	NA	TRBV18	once	CASSPRLTPYPGAYGYTF	TGTGCCAGCTCACCTCGACTGACGCCATATCCTGGCGCTTATGGCTACACCTTC
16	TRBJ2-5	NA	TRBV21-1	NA	CASRTGRGTHGETQYF	TGTGCCAGCAGAACAGGTCGGGGGACCCACGGGGAGACCCAGTACTTC
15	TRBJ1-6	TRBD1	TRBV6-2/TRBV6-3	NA	CASSYSGQRNSPLHF	TGTGCCAGCAGTTACTCGGGACAGAGAAATTCACCCCTCCACTTT
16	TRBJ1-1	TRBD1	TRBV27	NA	CASSAQGGLGNTEAFF	TGTGCCAGCAGTGCACAAGGGGGCCTTGGGAACACTGAAGCTTTCTTT
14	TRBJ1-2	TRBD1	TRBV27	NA	CASSLSQGDYGYTF	TGTGCCAGCAGTTTATCCCAGGGGGACTATGGCTACACCTTC
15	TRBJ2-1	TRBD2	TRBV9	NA	CASSAWTSGNNEQFF	TGTGCCAGCAGCGCCTGGACTAGCGGTAACAATGAGCAGTTCTTC
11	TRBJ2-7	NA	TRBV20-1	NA	CSASRQHEQYF	TGCAGTGCTAGTCGACAACACGAGCAGTACTTC
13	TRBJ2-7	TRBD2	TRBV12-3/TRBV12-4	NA	CASLLAGEDEQYF	TGTGCCAGCCTACTAGCGGGGGAAGACGAGCAGTACTTC
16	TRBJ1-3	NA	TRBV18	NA	CASSPYGRGTGNTIYF	TGTGCCAGCTCACCATATGGTCGAGGGACTGGAAACACCATATATTTT
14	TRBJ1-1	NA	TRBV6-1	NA	CASSEYRVYTEAFF	TGTGCCAGCAGTGAGTACAGGGTTTACACTGAAGCTTTCTTT
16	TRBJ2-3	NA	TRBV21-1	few	CASSKDRGRGTDTQYF	TGTGCCAGCAGCAAAGATAGGGGCAGGGGCACAGATACGCAGTATTTT
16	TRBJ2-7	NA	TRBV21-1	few	CASNQQAWTGAYEQYF	TGTGCCAGCAACCAACAAGCCTGGACAGGGGCCTACGAGCAGTACTTC
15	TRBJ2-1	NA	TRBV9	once	CASSQGGGSYNEQFF	TGTGCCAGCAGTCAGGGAGGAGGCTCCTACAATGAGCAGTTCTTC
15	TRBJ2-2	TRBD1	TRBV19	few	CASTYRGTNTGELFF	TGTGCCAGTACGTACAGGGGGACGAACACCGGGGAGCTGTTTTTT
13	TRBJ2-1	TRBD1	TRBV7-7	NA	CASSPDRGWEQFF	TGTGCTAGCAGCCCGGACAGGGGATGGGAGCAGTTCTTC
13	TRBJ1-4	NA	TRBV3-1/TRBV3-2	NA	CASSQDLSEKLFF	TGTGCCAGCAGCCAAGATCTCAGTGAAAAACTGTTTTTT
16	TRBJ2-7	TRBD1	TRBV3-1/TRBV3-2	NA	CASSPEPGQDSYEQYF	TGTGCCAGCAGCCCCGAACCGGGACAGGACTCCTACGAGCAGTACTTC
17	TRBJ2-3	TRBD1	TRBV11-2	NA	CASSLVHGQGGAGTQYF	TGTGCCAGCAGCTTAGTCCACGGACAGGGGGGGGCGGGTACGCAGTATTTT
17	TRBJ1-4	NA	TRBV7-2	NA	CASSLSSGRSTNEKLFF	TGTGCCAGCAGCTTATCTAGCGGCAGGTCAACTAATGAAAAACTGTTTTTT
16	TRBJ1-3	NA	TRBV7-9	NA	CASSLPLGSSGNTIYF	TGTGCCAGCAGCTTACCCCTCGGGAGCTCTGGAAACACCATATATTTT
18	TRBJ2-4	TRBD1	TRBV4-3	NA	CASSQAVGTGASKNIQYF	TGCGCCAGCAGCCAAGCGGTTGGGACAGGGGCGTCCAAAAACATTCAGTACTTC